This is a list of T cell receptor beta chains from one sample in a study of blood T cells in healthy people across ages. MiXCR, run by TCRdb on the 5' RACE reads, gives a single entry per CDR3 protein. The data contain about a million distinct CDR3 sequences, roughly 43% of them seen just once; the ten biggest clones take up about an eighth. The sample comprised blood. The receptors were sampled from a young man in good health. The CDR3 runs from the conserved cysteine through the conserved F or W. The D gene is left open where the match is weak. Size tells how often a clone was seen (once, few, many) or the class of an expanded clone, and some rows leave it out.

D gene | clone size | J gene | V gene | CDR3 length | CDR3 DNA | CDR3 protein
- | many | TRBJ1-1 | TRBV12-3/TRBV12-4 | 12 | TGTGCCAGCAGCCGGCAGGGAGGTGAAGCTTTCTTT | CASSRQGGEAFF
- | few | TRBJ2-7 | TRBV28 | 15 | TGTGCCAGCAGTTTATCGAAGGGGCTTTCCTACGAGCAGTACTTC | CASSLSKGLSYEQYF
- | - | TRBJ1-5 | TRBV20-1 | 15 | TGCAGTGCTAGGAGTGCCGCAGGGGGCAATCAGCCCCAGCATTTT | CSARSAAGGNQPQHF
- | few | TRBJ2-5 | TRBV7-2 | 13 | TGTGCCAGCAGCCGGGGGTCTAGGGAGACCCAGTACTTC | CASSRGSRETQYF
TRBD2 | once | TRBJ2-1 | TRBV4-1 | 17 | TGCGCCAGCAGCCAAGACGCCTTTACTAGCGGGGGTAACGAGCAGTTCTTC | CASSQDAFTSGGNEQFF
TRBD2 | - | TRBJ2-1 | TRBV3-1 | 18 | TGTGCCAGCAGTTCCGGGACTAGCGGGGGGGCCTCCTACAATGAGCAGTTCTTC | CASSSGTSGGASYNEQFF
- | - | TRBJ1-1 | TRBV10-3 | 13 | TGTGCCATCGGGGACACCAGTTCGAATGAAGCTTTCTTT | CAIGDTSSNEAFF
TRBD1 | - | TRBJ1-2 | TRBV27 | 16 | TGTGCCAGCAGTGGGACAGGGGGTGTCAAAGGGAATGGCTACACCTTC | CASSGTGGVKGNGYTF
TRBD1 | few | TRBJ1-5 | TRBV10-3 | 17 | TGTGCCTCACGGGACGGGACAGGGGCTCTAGGCAATCAGCCCCAGCATTTT | CASRDGTGALGNQPQHF
- | few | TRBJ1-1 | TRBV27 | 14 | TGTGCCAGCAGTTTTGACCAGAGAAACACTGAAGCTTTCTTT | CASSFDQRNTEAFF